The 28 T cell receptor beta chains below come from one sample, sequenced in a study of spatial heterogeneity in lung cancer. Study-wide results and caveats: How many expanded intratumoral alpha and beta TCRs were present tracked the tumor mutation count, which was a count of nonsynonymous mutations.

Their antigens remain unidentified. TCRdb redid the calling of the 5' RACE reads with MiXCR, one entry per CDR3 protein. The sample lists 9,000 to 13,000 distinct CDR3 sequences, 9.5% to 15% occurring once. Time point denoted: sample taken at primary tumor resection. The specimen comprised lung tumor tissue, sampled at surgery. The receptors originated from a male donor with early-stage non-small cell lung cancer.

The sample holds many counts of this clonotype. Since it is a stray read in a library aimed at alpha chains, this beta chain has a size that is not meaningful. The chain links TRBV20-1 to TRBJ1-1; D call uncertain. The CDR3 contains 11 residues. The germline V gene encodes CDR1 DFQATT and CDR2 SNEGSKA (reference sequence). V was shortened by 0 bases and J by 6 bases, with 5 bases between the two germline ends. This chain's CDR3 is CSAREGPEAFF. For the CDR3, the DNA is TGCAGTGCTAGAGAGGGCCCTGAAGCTTTCTTT.

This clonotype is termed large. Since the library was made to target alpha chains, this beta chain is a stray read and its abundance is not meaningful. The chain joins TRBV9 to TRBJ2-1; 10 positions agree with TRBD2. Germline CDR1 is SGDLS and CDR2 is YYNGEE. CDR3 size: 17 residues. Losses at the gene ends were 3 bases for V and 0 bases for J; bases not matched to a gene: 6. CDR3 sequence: CASSAGTSVDSYNEQFF. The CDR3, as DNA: TGTGCCAGCAGCGCTGGGACTAGCGTCGACTCCTACAATGAGCAGTTCTTC.

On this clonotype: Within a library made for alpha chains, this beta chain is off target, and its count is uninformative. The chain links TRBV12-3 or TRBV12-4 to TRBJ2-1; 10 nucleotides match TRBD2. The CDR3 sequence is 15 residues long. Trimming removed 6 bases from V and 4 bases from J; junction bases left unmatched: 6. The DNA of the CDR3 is TGTGCCAGCAGGATTACTAGCGGGGCATACAATGAGCAGTTCTTC. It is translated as CASRITSGAYNEQFF.

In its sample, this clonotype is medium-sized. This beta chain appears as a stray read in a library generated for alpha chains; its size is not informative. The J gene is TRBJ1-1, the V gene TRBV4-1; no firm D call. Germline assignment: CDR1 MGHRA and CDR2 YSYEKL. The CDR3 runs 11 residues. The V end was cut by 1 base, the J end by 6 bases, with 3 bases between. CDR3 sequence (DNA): TGCGCCAGCAGCCAAGGGTCTGAAGCTTTCTTT. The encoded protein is CASSQGSEAFF.

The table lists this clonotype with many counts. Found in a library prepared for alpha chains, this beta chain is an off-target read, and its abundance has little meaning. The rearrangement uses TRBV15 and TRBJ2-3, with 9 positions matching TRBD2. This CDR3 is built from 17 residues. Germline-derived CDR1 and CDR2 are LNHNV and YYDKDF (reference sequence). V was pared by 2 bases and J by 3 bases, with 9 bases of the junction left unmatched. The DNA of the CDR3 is TGTGCCACCAGCAGAAGTAGCGGGAGCACCCTGACAGATACGCAGTATTTT. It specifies CATSRSSGSTLTDTQYF.

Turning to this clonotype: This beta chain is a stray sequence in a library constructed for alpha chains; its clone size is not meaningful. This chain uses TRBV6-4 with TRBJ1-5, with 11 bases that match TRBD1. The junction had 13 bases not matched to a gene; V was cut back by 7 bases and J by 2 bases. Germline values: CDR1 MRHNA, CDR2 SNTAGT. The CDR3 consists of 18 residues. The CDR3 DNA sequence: TGTGCCAGCATGTCAGAGAGGACAGGGGGCGATGGCAATCAGCCCCAGCATTTT. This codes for CASMSERTGGDGNQPQHF.

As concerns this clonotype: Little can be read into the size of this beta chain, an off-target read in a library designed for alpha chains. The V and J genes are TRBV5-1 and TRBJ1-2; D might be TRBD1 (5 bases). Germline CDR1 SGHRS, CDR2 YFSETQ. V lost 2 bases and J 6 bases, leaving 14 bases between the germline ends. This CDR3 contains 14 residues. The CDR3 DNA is TGCGCCAGCAGCTTTTCGGGGGGACCGGATGGCTACACCTTC. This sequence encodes CASSFSGGPDGYTF.

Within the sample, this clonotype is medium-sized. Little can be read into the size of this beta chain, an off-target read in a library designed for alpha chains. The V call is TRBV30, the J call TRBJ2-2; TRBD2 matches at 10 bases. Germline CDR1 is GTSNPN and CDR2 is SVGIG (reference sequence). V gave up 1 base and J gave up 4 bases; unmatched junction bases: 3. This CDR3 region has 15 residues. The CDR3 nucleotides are TGTGCCTGGAGTGGCGCTAGCGGGAGCACCGGGGAGCTGTTTTTT. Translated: CAWSGASGSTGELFF.

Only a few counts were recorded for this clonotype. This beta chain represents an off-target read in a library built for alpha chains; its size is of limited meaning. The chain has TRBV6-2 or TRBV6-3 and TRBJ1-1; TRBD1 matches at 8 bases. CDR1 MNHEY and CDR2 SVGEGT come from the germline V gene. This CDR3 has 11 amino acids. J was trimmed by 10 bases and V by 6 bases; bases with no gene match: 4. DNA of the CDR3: TGTGCCAGCAGCTCCGGGACAGGAGCTTTCTTT. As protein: CASSSGTGAFF.

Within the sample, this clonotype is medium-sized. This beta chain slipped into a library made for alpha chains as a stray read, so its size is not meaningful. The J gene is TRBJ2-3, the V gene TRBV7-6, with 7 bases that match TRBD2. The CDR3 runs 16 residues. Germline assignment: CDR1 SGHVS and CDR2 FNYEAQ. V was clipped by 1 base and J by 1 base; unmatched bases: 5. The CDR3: CASSLEASGRTDTQYF. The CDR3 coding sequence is TGTGCCAGCAGCTTAGAGGCTAGCGGACGCACAGATACGCAGTATTTT.

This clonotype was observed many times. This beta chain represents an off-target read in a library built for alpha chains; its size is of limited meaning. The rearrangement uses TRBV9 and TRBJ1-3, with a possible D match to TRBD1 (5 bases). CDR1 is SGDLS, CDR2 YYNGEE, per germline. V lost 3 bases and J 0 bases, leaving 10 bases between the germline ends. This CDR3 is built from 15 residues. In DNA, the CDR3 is TGTGCCAGCAGCGCGGACACTTTCTCTGGAAACACCATATATTTT. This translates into CASSADTFSGNTIYF.

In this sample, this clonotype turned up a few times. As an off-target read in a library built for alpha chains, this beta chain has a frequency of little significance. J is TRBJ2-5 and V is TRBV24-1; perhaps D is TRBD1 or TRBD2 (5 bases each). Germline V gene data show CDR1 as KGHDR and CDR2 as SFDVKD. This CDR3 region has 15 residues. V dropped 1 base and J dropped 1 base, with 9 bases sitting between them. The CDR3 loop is CATSDLEGFQETQYF. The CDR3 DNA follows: TGTGCCACCAGTGATTTAGAGGGGTTCCAAGAGACCCAGTACTTC.

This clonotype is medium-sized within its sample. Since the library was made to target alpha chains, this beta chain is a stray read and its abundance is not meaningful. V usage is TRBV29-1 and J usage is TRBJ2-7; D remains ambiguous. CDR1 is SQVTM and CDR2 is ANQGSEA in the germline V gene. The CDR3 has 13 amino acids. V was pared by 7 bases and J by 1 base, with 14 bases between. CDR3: CSARTSESYEQYF. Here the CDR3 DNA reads TGCAGCGCTCGGACGTCCGAGTCCTACGAGCAGTACTTC.

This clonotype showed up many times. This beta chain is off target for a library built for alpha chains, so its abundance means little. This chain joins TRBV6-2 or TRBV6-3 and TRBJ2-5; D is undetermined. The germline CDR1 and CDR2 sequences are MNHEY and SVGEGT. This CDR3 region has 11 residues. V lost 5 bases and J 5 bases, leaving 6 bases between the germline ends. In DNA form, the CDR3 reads TGTGCCAGCAGTGGTAGGGAGACCCAGTACTTC. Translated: CASSGRETQYF.

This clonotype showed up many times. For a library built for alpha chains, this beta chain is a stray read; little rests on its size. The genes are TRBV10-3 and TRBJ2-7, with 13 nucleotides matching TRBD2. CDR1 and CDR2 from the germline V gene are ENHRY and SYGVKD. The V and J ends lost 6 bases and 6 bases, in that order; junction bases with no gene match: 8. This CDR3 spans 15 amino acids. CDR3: CAIRSGTSGTREQYF. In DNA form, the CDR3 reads TGTGCCATCAGGAGTGGGACTAGCGGGACTCGCGAGCAGTACTTC.

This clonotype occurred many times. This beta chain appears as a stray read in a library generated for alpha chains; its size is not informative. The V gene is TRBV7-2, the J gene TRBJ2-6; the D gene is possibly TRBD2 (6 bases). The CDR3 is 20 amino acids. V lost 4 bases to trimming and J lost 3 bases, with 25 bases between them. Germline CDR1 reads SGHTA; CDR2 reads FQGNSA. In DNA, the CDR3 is TGTGCCAGCAGCTCCCGGAGCCGGGGGTCGGGGGTTGGTGGGGCCAACGTCCTGACTTTC. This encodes CASSSRSRGSGVGGANVLTF.

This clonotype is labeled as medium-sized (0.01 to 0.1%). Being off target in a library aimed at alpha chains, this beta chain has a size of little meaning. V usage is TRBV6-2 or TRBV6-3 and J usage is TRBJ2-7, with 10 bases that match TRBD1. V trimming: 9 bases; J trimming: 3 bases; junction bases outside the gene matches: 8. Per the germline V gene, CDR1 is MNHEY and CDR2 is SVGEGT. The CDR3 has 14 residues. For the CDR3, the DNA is TGTGCCAGTTCCCGCGGACAGGGGGTCTACGAGCAGTACTTC. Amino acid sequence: CASSRGQGVYEQYF.

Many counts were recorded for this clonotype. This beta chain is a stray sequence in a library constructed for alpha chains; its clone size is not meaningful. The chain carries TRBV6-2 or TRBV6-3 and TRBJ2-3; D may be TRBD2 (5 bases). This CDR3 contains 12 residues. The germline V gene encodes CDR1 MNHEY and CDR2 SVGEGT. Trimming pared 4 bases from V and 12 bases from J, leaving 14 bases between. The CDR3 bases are TGTGCCAGCAGTTCCGGGGATACAACCCAGTATTTT. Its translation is CASSSGDTTQYF.

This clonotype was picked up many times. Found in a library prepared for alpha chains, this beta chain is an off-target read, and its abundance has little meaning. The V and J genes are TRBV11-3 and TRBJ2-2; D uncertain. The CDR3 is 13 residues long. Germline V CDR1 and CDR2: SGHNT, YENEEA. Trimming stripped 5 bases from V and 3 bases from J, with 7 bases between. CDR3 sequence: CASSAQDTGELFF. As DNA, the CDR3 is TGTGCCAGCAGCGCCCAAGACACCGGGGAGCTGTTTTTT.

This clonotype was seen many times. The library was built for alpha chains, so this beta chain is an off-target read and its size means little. The CDR3 loop is CASSESIVVGNQPQHF. CDR3 DNA: TGTGCCAGCAGTGAATCGATTGTGGTAGGCAATCAGCCCCAGCATTTT. The chain has TRBV2 and TRBJ1-5, with D unresolved. The germline V gene encodes CDR1 SNHLY and CDR2 FYNNEI. The CDR3 consists of 16 residues. Trimming stripped 2 bases from V and 2 bases from J, with 13 bases between.

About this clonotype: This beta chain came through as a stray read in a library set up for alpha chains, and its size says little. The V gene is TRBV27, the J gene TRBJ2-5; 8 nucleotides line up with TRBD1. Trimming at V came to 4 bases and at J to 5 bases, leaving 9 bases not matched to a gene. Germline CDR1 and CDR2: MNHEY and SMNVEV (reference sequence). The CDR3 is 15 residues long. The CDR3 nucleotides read TGTGCCAGCAGTTCTATCAGGGGGCCGGGGGAGACCCAGTACTTC. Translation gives CASSSIRGPGETQYF.

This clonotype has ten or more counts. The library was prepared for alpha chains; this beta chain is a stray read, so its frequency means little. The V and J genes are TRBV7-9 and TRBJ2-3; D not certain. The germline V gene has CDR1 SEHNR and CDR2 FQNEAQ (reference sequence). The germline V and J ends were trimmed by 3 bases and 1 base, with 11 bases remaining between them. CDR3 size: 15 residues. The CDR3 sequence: CASSFKAQRTDTQYF. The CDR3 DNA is TGTGCCAGCAGCTTTAAAGCCCAACGCACAGATACGCAGTATTTT. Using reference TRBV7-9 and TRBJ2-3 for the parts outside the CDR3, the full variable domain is DTGVSQNPRHKITKRGQNVTFRCDPISEHNRLYWYRQTLGQGPEFLTYFQNEAQLEKSRLLSDRFSAERPKGSFSTLEIQRTEQGDSAMYLCASSFKAQRTDTQYFGPGTRLTVL.

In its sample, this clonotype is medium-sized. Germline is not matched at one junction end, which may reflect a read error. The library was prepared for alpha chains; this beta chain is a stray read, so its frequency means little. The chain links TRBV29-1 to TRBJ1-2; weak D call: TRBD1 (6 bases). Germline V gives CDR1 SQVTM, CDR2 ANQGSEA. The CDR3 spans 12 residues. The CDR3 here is CSAEGGYNGYTF. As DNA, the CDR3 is TGCAGCGCTGAAGGGGGGTACAATGGCTACACCTTC.

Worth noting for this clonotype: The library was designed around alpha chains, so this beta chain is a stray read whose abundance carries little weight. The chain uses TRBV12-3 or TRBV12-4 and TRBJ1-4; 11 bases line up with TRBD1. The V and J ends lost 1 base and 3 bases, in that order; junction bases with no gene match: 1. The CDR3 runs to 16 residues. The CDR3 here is CASSLGGQGANEKLFF. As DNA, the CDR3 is TGTGCCAGCAGTTTAGGGGGACAGGGGGCTAATGAAAAACTGTTTTTT.

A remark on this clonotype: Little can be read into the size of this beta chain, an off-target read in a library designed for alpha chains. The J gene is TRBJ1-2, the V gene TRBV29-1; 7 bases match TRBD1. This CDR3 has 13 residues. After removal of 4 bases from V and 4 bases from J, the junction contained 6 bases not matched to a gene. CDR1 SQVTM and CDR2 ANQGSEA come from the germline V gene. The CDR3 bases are TGCAGCGTTGCGTCGGGACAGATCTATGGCTACACCTTC. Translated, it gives CSVASGQIYGYTF.

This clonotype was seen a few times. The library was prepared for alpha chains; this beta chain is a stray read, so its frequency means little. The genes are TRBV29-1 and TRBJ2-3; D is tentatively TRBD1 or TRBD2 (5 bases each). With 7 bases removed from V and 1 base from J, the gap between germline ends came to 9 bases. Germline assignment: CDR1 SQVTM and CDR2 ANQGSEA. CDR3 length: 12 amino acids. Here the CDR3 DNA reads TGCAGCGCGTTGGGGGGCACAGATACGCAGTATTTT. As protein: CSALGGTDTQYF.

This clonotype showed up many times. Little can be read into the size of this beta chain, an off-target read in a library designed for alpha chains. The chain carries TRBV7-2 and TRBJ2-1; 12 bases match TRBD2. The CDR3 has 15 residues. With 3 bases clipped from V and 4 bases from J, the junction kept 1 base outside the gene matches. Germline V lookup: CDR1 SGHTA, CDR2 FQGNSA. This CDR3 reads CASSLGTSGYNEQFF. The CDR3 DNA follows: TGTGCCAGCAGCTTGGGGACTAGCGGGTACAATGAGCAGTTCTTC.

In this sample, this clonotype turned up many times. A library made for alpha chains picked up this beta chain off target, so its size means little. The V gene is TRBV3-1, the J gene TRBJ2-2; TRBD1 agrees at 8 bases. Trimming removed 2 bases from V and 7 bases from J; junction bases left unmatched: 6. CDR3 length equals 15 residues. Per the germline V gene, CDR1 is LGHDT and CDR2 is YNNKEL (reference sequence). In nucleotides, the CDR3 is TGTGCCAGCAGCCAAAACAGGGGGTCCGTCGGGGAGCTGTTTTTT. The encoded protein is CASSQNRGSVGELFF.